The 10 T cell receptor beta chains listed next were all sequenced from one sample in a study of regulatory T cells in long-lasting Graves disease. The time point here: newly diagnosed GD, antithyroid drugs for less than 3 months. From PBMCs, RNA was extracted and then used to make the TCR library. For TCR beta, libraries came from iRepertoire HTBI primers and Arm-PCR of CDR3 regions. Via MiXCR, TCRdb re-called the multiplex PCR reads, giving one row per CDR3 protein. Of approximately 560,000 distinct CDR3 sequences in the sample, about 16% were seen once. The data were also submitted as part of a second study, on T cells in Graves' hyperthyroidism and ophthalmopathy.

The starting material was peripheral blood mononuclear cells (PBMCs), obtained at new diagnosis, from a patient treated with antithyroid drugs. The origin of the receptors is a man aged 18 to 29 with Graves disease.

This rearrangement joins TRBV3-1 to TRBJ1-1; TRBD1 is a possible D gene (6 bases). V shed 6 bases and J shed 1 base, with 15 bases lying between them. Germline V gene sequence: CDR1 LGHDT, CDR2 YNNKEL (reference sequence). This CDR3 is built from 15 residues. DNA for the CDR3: TGTGCCAGCAGAATCGGGGGGGCGCGGAACACTGAAGCTTTCTTT. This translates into CASRIGGARNTEAFF.

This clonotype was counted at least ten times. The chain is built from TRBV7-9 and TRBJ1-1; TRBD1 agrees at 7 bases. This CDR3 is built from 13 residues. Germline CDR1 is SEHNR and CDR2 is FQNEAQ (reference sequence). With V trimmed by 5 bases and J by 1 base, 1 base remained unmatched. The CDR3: CASSTGENTEAFF. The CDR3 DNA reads TGTGCCAGCAGCACAGGGGAGAACACTGAAGCTTTCTTT.

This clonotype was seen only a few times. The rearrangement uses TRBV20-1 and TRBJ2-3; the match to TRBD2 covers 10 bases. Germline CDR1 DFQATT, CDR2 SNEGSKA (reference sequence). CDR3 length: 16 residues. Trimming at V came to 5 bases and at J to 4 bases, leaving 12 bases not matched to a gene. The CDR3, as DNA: TGCAGTGCTGGGTCTCTCGGGCTAGCGGGAGCAGATACGCAGTATTTT. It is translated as CSAGSLGLAGADTQYF.

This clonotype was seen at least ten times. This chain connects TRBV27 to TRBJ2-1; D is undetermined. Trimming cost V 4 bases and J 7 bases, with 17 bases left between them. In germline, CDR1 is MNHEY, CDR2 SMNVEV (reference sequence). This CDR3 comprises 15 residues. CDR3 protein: CASSSLPYVTNEQFF. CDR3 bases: TGTGCCAGCAGTTCCCTCCCCTACGTAACGAATGAGCAGTTCTTC.

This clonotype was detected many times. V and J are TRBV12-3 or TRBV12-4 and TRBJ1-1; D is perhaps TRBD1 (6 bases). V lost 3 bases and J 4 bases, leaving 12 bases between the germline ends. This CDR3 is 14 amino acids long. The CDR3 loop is CASSLGGAATEAFF. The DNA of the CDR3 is TGTGCCAGCAGTTTGGGGGGGGCGGCCACTGAAGCTTTCTTT.

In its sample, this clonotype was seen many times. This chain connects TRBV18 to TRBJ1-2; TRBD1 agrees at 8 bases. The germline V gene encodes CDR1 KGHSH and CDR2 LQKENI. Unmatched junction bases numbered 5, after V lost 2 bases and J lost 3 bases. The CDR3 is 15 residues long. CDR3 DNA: TGTGCCAGCTCACCAGGGCAGGGGGCGGACTATGGCTACACCTTC. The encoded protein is CASSPGQGADYGYTF.

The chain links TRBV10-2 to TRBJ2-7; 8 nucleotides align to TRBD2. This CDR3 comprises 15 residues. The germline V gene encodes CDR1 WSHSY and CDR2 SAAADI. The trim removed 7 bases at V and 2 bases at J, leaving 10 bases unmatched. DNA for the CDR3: TGCGCCAGCACCTCGGGAGGGGGGGTAGCCTACGAGCAGTACTTC. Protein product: CASTSGGGVAYEQYF.

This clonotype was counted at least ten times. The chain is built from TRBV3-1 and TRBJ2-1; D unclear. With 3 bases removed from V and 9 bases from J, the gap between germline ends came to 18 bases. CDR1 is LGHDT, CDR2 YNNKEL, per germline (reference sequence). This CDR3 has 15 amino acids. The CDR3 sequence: CASSQAGSKASEQFF. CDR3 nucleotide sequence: TGTGCCAGCAGCCAGGCCGGGTCCAAAGCAAGTGAGCAGTTCTTC.

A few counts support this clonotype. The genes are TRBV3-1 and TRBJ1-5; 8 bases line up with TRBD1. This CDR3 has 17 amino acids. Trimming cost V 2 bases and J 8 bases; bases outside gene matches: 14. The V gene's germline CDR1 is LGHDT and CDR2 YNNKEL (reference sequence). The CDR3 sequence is CASSQSFSRGQSKPQHF. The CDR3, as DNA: TGTGCCAGCAGCCAAAGTTTTTCCAGGGGGCAATCAAAGCCCCAGCATTTT.

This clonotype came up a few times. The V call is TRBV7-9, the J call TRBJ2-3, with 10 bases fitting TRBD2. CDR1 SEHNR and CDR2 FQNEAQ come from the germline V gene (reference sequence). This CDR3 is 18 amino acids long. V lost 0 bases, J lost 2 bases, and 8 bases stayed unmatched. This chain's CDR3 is CASSLASLAGVYTDTQYF. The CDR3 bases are TGTGCCAGCAGCTTAGCGTCGCTAGCGGGAGTATACACAGATACGCAGTATTTT. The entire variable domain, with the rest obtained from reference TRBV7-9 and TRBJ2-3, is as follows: DTGVSQNPRHKITKRGQNVTFRCDPISEHNRLYWYRQTLGQGPEFLTYFQNEAQLEKSRLLSDRFSAERPKGSFSTLEIQRTEQGDSAMYLCASSLASLAGVYTDTQYFGPGTRLTVL.